This T cell receptor beta chain was recorded in a study of cytomegalovirus exposure and HLA in healthy donors. Primers for the PCR totalled 60 Vbeta and 13 Jbeta. Clones were read by immunoSEQ multiplex PCR, and TCRdb kept only the in-frame ones, dropping some. The profile shows about 160,000 clones, about 80% of them singletons. The CDR3 is 15 amino acids. The germline gives CDR1 SGDLS, CDR2 YYNGEE. V shed 3 bases and J 10 bases; nucleotides not matched to a gene: 7. The TCR sequence derives from a man aged 50-59 years in good health and CMV-seropositive. Sample: PBMCs. The chain couples TRBV9 to TRBJ2-2, with 12 bases fitting TRBD2. The CDR3 DNA reads as TGTGCCAGCAGCGCCGGACTAGCGGGGTTAGAGGAGCTGTTTTTT. This encodes CASSAGLAGLEELFF.